These 2 T cell receptor beta chains originate from one sample sequenced in a study of identical twins. Using its own MiXCR run on the 5' RACE reads, TCRdb lists one record per CDR3 protein. Found here are approximately 890,000 distinct CDR3 sequences, about 12% of them singletons; the top ten hold under 2%. The sample was also reused in another study, on yellow fever vaccine responses in identical twins.

Sequenced sample: PBMCs. The receptor set was obtained from a woman aged 18 to 35 in good health.

The chain links TRBV28 to TRBJ1-1; TRBD1 aligns across 8 bases. Germline CDR1 reads MDHEN; CDR2 reads SYDVKM. V trimming: 4 bases; J trimming: 5 bases; junction bases outside the gene matches: 9. The CDR3 is 15 residues long. CDR3 loop: CASSSPSGGWTEAFF. Here the CDR3 DNA reads TGTGCCAGCAGTTCACCATCAGGGGGCTGGACTGAAGCTTTCTTT.

This clonotype came up a few times. V is TRBV7-2 and J is TRBJ2-5; D ambiguous. The CDR3 is made up of 14 amino acids. With 5 bases removed from V and 1 base from J, the gap between germline ends came to 11 bases. Looked up from germline, CDR1 is SGHTA and CDR2 is FQGNSA. The CDR3 protein is CASSRNWGQETQYF. CDR3 nucleotide sequence: TGTGCCAGCAGCCGAAACTGGGGCCAAGAGACCCAGTACTTC.